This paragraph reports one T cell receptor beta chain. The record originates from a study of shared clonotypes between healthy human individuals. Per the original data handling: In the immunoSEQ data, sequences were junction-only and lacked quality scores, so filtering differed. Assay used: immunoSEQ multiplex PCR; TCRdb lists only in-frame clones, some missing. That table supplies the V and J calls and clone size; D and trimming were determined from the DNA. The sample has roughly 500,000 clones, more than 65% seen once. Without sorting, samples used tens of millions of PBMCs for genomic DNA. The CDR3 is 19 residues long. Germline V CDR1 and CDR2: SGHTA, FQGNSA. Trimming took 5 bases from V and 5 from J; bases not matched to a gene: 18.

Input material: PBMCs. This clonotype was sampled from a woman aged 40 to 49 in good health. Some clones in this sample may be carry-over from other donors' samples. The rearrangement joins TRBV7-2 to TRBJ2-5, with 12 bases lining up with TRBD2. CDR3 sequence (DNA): TGTGCCAGCAGCCCCCCCCCAAAGGGACTAGCGGGTATTGGGGAGACCCAGTACTTC. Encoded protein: CASSPPPKGLAGIGETQYF.